The 4 T cell receptor beta chains listed next were all sequenced from one sample in a study of response to subunit inactivated influenza vaccine. MiXCR was run by TCRdb on the RT-PCR reads, yielding one entry per CDR3 protein. The sample has more than 200,000 distinct CDR3 sequences; more than 10% are singletons. The specimen comprised non-naive T cells sorted from PBMCs, sampled approximately 15 days before vaccination. The source of these receptors is a man between 50 and 59 years old who received an inactivated influenza vaccine.

This chain connects TRBV29-1 to TRBJ2-1; D is perhaps TRBD1 (5 bases). CDR1 is SQVTM, CDR2 ANQGSEA, per germline. The CDR3 is made up of 14 amino acids. V was trimmed by 3 bases and J by 6 bases, leaving 15 bases between them. The CDR3 region has the DNA TGCAGCGTTGAGGGATTAGGGGCCGGCAATGAGCAGTTCTTC. Protein product: CSVEGLGAGNEQFF.

The chain carries TRBV6-2 or TRBV6-3 and TRBJ2-7; 9 bases match TRBD2. The trim removed 7 bases at V and 2 bases at J, leaving 9 bases unmatched. Germline V gene lookup returns CDR1 MNHEY and CDR2 SVGEGT. This CDR3 contains 15 residues. CDR3 loop: CASIGGGAQTYEQYF. Written as DNA, the CDR3 is TGTGCCAGCATCGGCGGGGGGGCCCAAACCTACGAGCAGTACTTC.

V is TRBV20-1 and J is TRBJ2-5; D remains unclear. CDR1 DFQATT and CDR2 SNEGSKA come from the germline V gene (reference sequence). V was clipped by 6 bases and J by 5 bases, with 19 bases between them. CDR3 length: 14 residues. CDR3 nucleotide sequence: TGCAGTGCCCCTGATTGGCGTGTTAGGGAGACCCAGTACTTC. Translated, it gives CSAPDWRVRETQYF.

This rearrangement joins TRBV12-3 or TRBV12-4 to TRBJ1-1; D is uncertain. Trimming pared 6 bases from V and 11 bases from J, leaving 16 bases between. CDR3 length: 12 amino acids. The CDR3 is CASSLGPRVAFF. The CDR3 coding sequence is TGTGCCAGCAGCCTGGGTCCCCGGGTCGCTTTCTTT.